A selection of T cell receptor beta chains follows, all from one sample in a study of T cells in Graves' hyperthyroidism and ophthalmopathy. TCRdb analysed the multiplex PCR reads with MiXCR anew, one entry per CDR3 protein. The sample contains 530,000 or so distinct CDR3 sequences, approximately 24% of which appear only once. What was sequenced was blood. Receptors were obtained from a woman younger than 45 with Graves' ophthalmopathy. CDR3s include the opening cysteine and the closing phenylalanine or tryptophan. Each record gives: clone size, V gene, D gene, J gene, CDR3 DNA, CDR3 protein. A D gene is named only where the DNA matches it firmly. Clone size, where shown, is once, few, many, or a class for clones that have expanded.

many,TRBV28,-,TRBJ1-2,TGTGCCAGCAGTTTGAAAGGGGAAGGGGGCTACACCTTC,CASSLKGEGGYTF
many,TRBV6-2/TRBV6-3,TRBD2,TRBJ2-5,TGTGCCAGCAGCCCTTGGACTAGCAGCGAGACCCAGTACTTC,CASSPWTSSETQYF
many,TRBV6-1,TRBD1,TRBJ2-5,TGTGCCAGCAAGAGAGGACAGGGAGGGACCCAGTACTTC,CASKRGQGGTQYF
many,TRBV13,-,TRBJ1-1,TGTGCCAGCAGCTTCGAGGCTGAAGCTTTCTTT,CASSFEAEAFF
few,TRBV7-3,-,TRBJ2-5,TGTGCCAGCAATGGGGCAGGCCGACCGGAGACCCAGTACTTC,CASNGAGRPETQYF
once,TRBV30,-,TRBJ1-1,TGTGCCTGGAGCCCCACGGGGTTCCGGTATGGAGCTTTCTTT,CAWSPTGFRYGAFF
few,TRBV6-1,-,TRBJ1-1,TGTGCCATCGAGACCCAGACTGAAGCTTTCTTT,CAIETQTEAFF
many,TRBV6-4,TRBD1,TRBJ2-6,TGTGCCAGCAGAGGGACAGCCTCTGGGGCCAACGTCCTGACTTTC,CASRGTASGANVLTF
many,TRBV6-2/TRBV6-3,-,TRBJ1-2,TGTGCCAGCAGTTACGGGCGGAAGTCTGGCTACACCTTC,CASSYGRKSGYTF
-,TRBV7-3,-,TRBJ2-2,TGTGCCAGCAGCTTCTCCAGGGACGGGGGGGAGCTGTTTTTT,CASSFSRDGGELFF
-,TRBV6-1,TRBD1,TRBJ1-6,TGTGCCAGCAGTATCGGACAGGGGAATTCACCCCTCCACTTT,CASSIGQGNSPLHF
many,TRBV20-1,-,TRBJ1-2,TGCAGTGCTAGAGATCAAGACAGGCCCTATGGCTACACCTTC,CSARDQDRPYGYTF
-,TRBV6-5,-,TRBJ1-1,TGTGCCAGCAGTTACCTACCGACAGGACCGGGCACTGAAGCTTTCTTT,CASSYLPTGPGTEAFF
-,TRBV9,TRBD1,TRBJ1-3,TGTGCCAGCAGCGTTGGACAGGGTGTCTCTGGAAACACCATATATTTT,CASSVGQGVSGNTIYF
many,TRBV6-2/TRBV6-3,TRBD1,TRBJ2-7,TGTGCCAGCAGTTACTCCGGACAGGGTCGATCCTACGAGCAGTACTTC,CASSYSGQGRSYEQYF
-,TRBV18,TRBD1,TRBJ1-5,TGTGCCAGCTCCGGGACAGGACAGTCTTTGAACAATCAGCCCCAGCATTTT,CASSGTGQSLNNQPQHF
-,TRBV25-1,TRBD1,TRBJ2-7,TGTGCCAGCAGTGAGCAGTCTTCTAACCGGACAGGGTCCTCCTACGAGCAGTACTTC,CASSEQSSNRTGSSYEQYF
many,TRBV29-1,-,TRBJ1-2,TGCAGCGCTAGATCGGAGGTCTATGGCTACACCTTC,CSARSEVYGYTF
many,TRBV30,-,TRBJ1-3,TGTGCCTCGGCCTACGGCTCTGGAAACACCATATATTTT,CASAYGSGNTIYF
many,TRBV6-4,TRBD1,TRBJ1-2,TGTGCCAGCAGTGACTCGACAGGGGAAAGCGGGGGCTACACCTTC,CASSDSTGESGGYTF
-,TRBV6-1,TRBD2,TRBJ2-7,TGTGCCAGCAGCGGGGGGTCAGGCCCCTACGAGCAGTACTTC,CASSGGSGPYEQYF
many,TRBV4-1,-,TRBJ1-1,TGCGCCAGCAGCCATACGCCGGGCACTGAAGCTTTCTTT,CASSHTPGTEAFF
-,TRBV30,TRBD1,TRBJ2-5,TGTGCCTGGAGTCCGACAGGGGAGGCCAAGTACTTC,CAWSPTGEAKYF
many,TRBV10-3,TRBD1,TRBJ1-1,TGTGCCATCAGAGGGACAGTGAACACTGAAGCTTTCTTT,CAIRGTVNTEAFF
-,TRBV28,-,TRBJ1-1,TGTGCCAGCAGTTTGGGAGGGTTCGCTGAAGCTTTCTTT,CASSLGGFAEAFF
-,TRBV7-3,-,TRBJ2-5,TGTGCCAGCAGCTTACTGTCGGGTTTACAAGAGACCCAGTACTTC,CASSLLSGLQETQYF
few,TRBV12-3/TRBV12-4,-,TRBJ1-2,TGTGCCAGCAGTTTAGCGGGCCGGACACTGCATGGCTACACCTTC,CASSLAGRTLHGYTF
many,TRBV7-2,TRBD2,TRBJ2-7,TGTGCCAGCAGCTTGGGGACCGGGACTAGCTACGAGCAGTACTTC,CASSLGTGTSYEQYF
few,TRBV3-1,TRBD1,TRBJ1-1,TGTGCCGGCAGCTACCAGACAGGGAGCGCTTTCTTT,CAGSYQTGSAFF
-,TRBV7-6,TRBD1,TRBJ1-2,TGTGCCAGCAGCTTAGAACAGGGGATGTGGAGAGACTATGGCTACACCTTC,CASSLEQGMWRDYGYTF
many,TRBV24-1,TRBD1,TRBJ2-7,TGTGCCACCAAGACAGGGGGCGAGCAGTACTTC,CATKTGGEQYF
-,TRBV6-5,TRBD1,TRBJ1-1,TGTGCCAGCAGTTATTCTCCCGGGGGACAGGGGAACACTGAAGCTTTCTTT,CASSYSPGGQGNTEAFF
many,TRBV6-5,TRBD1,TRBJ2-7,TGTGCCAGCAGTTACTCCGGGACAGGGGGCTACGAGCAGTACTTC,CASSYSGTGGYEQYF
-,TRBV12-3/TRBV12-4,-,TRBJ2-6,TGTGCCAGCAGCCGTCACAGGGGAGGTGGGGCCAACGTCCTGACTTTC,CASSRHRGGGANVLTF
many,TRBV6-1,TRBD1,TRBJ1-2,TGTGCCAGCAGTGACAACAGGGGGCGCGACTATGGCTACACCTTC,CASSDNRGRDYGYTF
many,TRBV12-3/TRBV12-4,-,TRBJ2-7,TGTGCCAGCAGTTTGAGTCAGGGGCCGGACGAGCAGTACTTC,CASSLSQGPDEQYF
few,TRBV4-1,-,TRBJ2-4,TGCGCCAGCAGCCATCAGGCCCGACTAGGGCCCAAAAACATTCAGTACTTC,CASSHQARLGPKNIQYF
few,TRBV6-1,TRBD2,TRBJ2-7,TGTGCCAGCAGTCCCCTGATGACTAGCGCGGGCGAGCAGTACTTC,CASSPLMTSAGEQYF
-,TRBV12-3/TRBV12-4,TRBD1,TRBJ2-7,TGTGCCAGCACCACGGACAGGCTATTTTCCTACGAGCAGTACTTC,CASTTDRLFSYEQYF
once,TRBV6-5,TRBD1,TRBJ1-1,TGTGCCAGCAGTTACAGCAGGGGGCAAACTGAAGCTTTCTTT,CASSYSRGQTEAFF
many,TRBV20-1,-,TRBJ2-7,TGCAGTGCTCCCCCAAGGTGGGGGCTCAACTCCTACGAGCAGTACTTC,CSAPPRWGLNSYEQYF
-,TRBV30,TRBD2,TRBJ2-7,TGTGCCTTGGGACTAGCGGGAGTTGAGCAGTACTTC,CALGLAGVEQYF
many,TRBV19,TRBD1,TRBJ1-1,TGTGCCAGTAGTGTAAACAGGGGAGGGAACACTGAAGCTTTCTTT,CASSVNRGGNTEAFF
many,TRBV6-5,TRBD1,TRBJ1-5,TGTGCCAGCAGTTTTACGGGACAGGGGACGGAGCCCCAGCATTTT,CASSFTGQGTEPQHF
few,TRBV6-5,-,TRBJ1-5,TGTGCCAGCAGTTCCCTCGGGGGGGGGATGGTCAATCAGCCCCAGCATTTT,CASSSLGGGMVNQPQHF
few,TRBV6-1,-,TRBJ1-2,TGTGCCAGTGGACGGAGTACTCACAGGACCTCTAACTATGGCTACACCTTC,CASGRSTHRTSNYGYTF
many,TRBV7-8,-,TRBJ1-1,TGTGCCAGCAGCTTAACAAAGAACACTGAAGCTTTCTTT,CASSLTKNTEAFF
few,TRBV12-3/TRBV12-4,-,TRBJ2-4,TGTGCCAGCAGGACGAGGGGGGCTTTGAACATTCAGTACTTC,CASRTRGALNIQYF